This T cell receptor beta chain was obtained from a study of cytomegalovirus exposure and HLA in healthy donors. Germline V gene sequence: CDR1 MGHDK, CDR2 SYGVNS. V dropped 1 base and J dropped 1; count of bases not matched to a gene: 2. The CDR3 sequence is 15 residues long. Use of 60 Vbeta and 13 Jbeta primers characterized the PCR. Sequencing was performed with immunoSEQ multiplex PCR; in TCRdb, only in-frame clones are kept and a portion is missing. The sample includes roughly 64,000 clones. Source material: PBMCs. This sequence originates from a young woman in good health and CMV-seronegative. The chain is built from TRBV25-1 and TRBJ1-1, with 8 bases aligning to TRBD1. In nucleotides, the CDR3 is TGTGCCAGCAGTGAATCGGGGACAGGGAACACTGAAGCTTTCTTT. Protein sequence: CASSESGTGNTEAFF.